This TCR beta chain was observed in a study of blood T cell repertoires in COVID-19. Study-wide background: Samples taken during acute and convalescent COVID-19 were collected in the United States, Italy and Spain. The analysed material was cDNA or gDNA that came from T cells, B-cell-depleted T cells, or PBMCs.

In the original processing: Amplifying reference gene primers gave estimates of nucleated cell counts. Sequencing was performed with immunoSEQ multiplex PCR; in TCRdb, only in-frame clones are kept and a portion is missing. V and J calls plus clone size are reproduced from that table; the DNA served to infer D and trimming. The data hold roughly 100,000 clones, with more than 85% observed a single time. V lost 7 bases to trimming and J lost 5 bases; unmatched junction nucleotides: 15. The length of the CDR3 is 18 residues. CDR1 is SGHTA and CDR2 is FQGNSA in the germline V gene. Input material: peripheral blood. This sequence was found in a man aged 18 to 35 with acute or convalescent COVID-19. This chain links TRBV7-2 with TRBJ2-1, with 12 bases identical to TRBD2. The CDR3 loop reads CASMMPPLAGGPDNEQFF. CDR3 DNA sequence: TGTGCCAGCATGATGCCCCCTCTAGCGGGAGGGCCTGACAATGAGCAGTTCTTC.